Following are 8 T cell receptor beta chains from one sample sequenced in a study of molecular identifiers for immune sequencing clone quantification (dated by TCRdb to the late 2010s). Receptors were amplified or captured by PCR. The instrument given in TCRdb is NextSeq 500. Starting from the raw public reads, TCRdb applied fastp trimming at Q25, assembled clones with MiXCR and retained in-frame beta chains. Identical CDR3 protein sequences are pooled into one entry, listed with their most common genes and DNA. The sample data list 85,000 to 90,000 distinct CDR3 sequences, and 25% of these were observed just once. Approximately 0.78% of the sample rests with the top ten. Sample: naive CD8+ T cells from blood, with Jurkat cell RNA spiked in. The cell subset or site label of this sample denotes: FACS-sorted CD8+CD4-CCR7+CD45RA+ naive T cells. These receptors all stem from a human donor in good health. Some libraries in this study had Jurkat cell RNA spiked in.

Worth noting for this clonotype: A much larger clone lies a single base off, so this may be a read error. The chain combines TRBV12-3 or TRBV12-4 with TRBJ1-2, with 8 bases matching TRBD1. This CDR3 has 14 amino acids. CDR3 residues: CASSSTGEDYGYAF. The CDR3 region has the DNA TGTGCCAGCAGTTCGACAGGGGAGGACTATGGCTACGCCTTC.

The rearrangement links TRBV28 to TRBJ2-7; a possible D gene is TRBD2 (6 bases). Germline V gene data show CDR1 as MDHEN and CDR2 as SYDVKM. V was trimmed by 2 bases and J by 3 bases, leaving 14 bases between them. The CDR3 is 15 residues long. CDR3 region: CASSLRASASYEQYF. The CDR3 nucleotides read TGTGCCAGCAGTTTAAGGGCTAGCGCTAGCTACGAGCAGTACTTC.

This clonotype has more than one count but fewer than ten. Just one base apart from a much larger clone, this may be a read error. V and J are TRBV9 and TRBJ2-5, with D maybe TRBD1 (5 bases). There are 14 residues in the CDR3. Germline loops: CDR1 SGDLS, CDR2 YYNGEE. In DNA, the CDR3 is TGTGCCAGCAGCGTATCATCAGGGCAAGAGCCCCAGTACTTC. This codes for CASSVSSGQEPQYF.

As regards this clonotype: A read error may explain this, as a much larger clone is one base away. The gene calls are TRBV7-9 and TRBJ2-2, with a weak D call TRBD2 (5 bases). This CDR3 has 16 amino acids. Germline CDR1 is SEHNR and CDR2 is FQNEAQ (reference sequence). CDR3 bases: TGTGCCAGCAGCTCACTGGAGACACCTACTCCCGGGGAGCTGGTTTTT. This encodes CASSSLETPTPGELVF.

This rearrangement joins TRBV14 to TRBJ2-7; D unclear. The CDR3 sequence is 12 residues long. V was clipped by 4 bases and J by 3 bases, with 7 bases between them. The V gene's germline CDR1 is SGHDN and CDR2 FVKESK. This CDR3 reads CASSRDGYEQYF. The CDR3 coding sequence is TGTGCCAGCAGCCGAGACGGCTACGAGCAGTACTTC.

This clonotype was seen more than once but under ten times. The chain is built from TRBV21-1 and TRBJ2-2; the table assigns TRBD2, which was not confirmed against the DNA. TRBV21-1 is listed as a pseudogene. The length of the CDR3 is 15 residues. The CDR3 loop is CAVTRHASNTGELFF. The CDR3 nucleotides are TGTGCCGTTACTAGACACGCTTCGAACACCGGGGAGCTGTTTTTT.

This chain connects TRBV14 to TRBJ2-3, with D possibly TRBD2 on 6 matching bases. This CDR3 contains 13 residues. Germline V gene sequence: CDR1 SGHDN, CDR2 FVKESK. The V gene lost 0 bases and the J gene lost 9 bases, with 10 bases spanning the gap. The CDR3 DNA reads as TGTGCCAGCAGCCAAGACCTACGGGGGACGCAGTATTTT. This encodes CASSQDLRGTQYF.

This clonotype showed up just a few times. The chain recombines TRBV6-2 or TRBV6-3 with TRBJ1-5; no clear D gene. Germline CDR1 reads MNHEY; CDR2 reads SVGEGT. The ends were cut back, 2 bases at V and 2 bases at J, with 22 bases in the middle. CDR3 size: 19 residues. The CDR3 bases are TGTGCCAGCAGTTACGATACGGCCATCCTGGGTGGTCGCAATCAGCCCCAGCATTTT. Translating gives CASSYDTAILGGRNQPQHF.